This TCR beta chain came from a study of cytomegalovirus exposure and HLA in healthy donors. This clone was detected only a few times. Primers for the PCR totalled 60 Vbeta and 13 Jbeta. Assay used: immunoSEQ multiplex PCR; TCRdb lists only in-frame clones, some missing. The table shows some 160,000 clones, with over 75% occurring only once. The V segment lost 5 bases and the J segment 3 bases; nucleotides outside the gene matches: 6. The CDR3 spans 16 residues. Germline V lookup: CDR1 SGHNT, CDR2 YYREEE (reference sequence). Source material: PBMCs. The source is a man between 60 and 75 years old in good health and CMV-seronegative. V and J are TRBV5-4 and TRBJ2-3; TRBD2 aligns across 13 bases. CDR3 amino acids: CASSSRTSGGTDTQYF. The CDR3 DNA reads TGTGCCAGCAGTTCCCGGACTAGCGGGGGTACAGATACGCAGTATTTT.